Listed here are 16 T cell receptor beta chains from one sample, sequenced in a study of human T cells and chemical hapten exposure. Researchers extracted total RNA from unfractionated whole blood. The library tagged each cDNA molecule with unique molecular identifiers. TCRdb reprocessed the reads via MiXCR and lists one record per CDR3 protein. The sample lists 100,000 to 150,000 distinct CDR3 sequences; approximately 9% were seen once. Source material: whole blood. These TCRs come from a human donor in good health. Some clones in this sample may be carry-over from other donors' samples.

There are many counts of this clonotype. The chain is built from TRBV2 and TRBJ1-2, with D hard to call. The length of the CDR3 is 14 residues. The germline CDR1 and CDR2 sequences are SNHLY and FYNNEI. With 3 bases removed from V and 5 bases from J, the gap between germline ends came to 13 bases. In nucleotides, the CDR3 is TGTGCCAGCAGTGAGGGCAACTACCCTTATGGCTACACCTTC. Translated: CASSEGNYPYGYTF. Full variable domain (rest looked up from reference TRBV2 and TRBJ1-2): EPEVTQTPSHQVTQMGQEVILRCVPISNHLYFYWYRQILGQKVEFLVSFYNNEISEKSEIFDDQFSVERPDGSNFTLKIRSTKLEDSAMYFCASSEGNYPYGYTFGSGTRLTVV.

This clonotype appeared a few times. This chain links TRBV7-2 with TRBJ2-7; the match to TRBD2 covers 14 bases. In germline, CDR1 is SGHTA, CDR2 FQGNSA. The CDR3 spans 17 residues. After removal of 6 bases from V and 5 bases from J, the junction contained 12 bases not matched to a gene. The CDR3 sequence: CASSAPGLAGAGHEQYF. CDR3 sequence (DNA): TGTGCCAGCAGTGCACCGGGACTAGCGGGAGCAGGCCACGAGCAGTACTTC.

This clonotype occurred many times. The V gene is TRBV20-1, the J gene TRBJ2-1; 9 bases fit TRBD2. This CDR3 comprises 13 residues. CDR1 DFQATT and CDR2 SNEGSKA come from the germline V gene (reference sequence). V lost 7 bases, J lost 4 bases, and 5 bases stayed unmatched. CDR3 residues: CSGTSGLYNEQFF. The DNA of the CDR3 is TGCAGTGGCACTAGCGGGCTTTACAATGAGCAGTTCTTC.

This clonotype has at least ten counts. V gene TRBV2 combines with J gene TRBJ2-1; D tentatively fits TRBD1 or TRBD2 (5 bases each). From germline, CDR1 is SNHLY and CDR2 FYNNEI. The ends were cut back, 6 bases at V and 9 bases at J, with 18 bases in the middle. The CDR3 loop spans 14 amino acids. The CDR3 loop reads CASSRDPRGREQFF. DNA of the CDR3: TGTGCCAGCAGCCGGGACCCTAGGGGTCGTGAGCAGTTCTTC.

This clonotype was counted many times. At one of its ends the junction is not consistent with the germline gene, which may arise from a read error. V and J are TRBV6-5 and TRBJ2-1; 7 bases map to TRBD2. Germline V gives CDR1 MNHEY, CDR2 SVGAGI. The CDR3 contains 16 residues. The CDR3, as DNA: TGTGCCAGCAGTCCAGGACTAGAAGGAGACTACGATGAGCAGTTCTTC. Its translation: CASSPGLEGDYDEQFF.

The CDR3, as DNA: TGTGCCAGCAGTACACCCCAGGGGCCGTACGAGCAGTACTTC. As protein: CASSTPQGPYEQYF. The V gene is TRBV12-3 or TRBV12-4, the J gene TRBJ2-7; possible D gene TRBD1, 6 bases. Trimming cost V 5 bases and J 4 bases, with 15 bases left between them. This CDR3 has 14 amino acids.

The table lists this clonotype with many counts. The rearrangement uses TRBV28 and TRBJ1-6, with a tentative D call TRBD1 (6 bases). Trimming pared 8 bases from V and 17 bases from J, leaving 16 bases between. The CDR3 has 11 amino acids. Germline CDR1 MDHEN, CDR2 SYDVKM. The CDR3 nucleotides are TGTGCCAGCTCCTCCTGGACAGCCTTCCACTTT. It is translated as CASSSWTAFHF.

The gene calls are TRBV7-9 and TRBJ2-7, with D unresolved. CDR3 length: 12 residues. In germline, CDR1 is SEHNR, CDR2 FQNEAQ (reference sequence). V dropped 4 bases and J dropped 7 bases, with 11 bases sitting between them. The CDR3 region is CASSSRPGEQYF. The CDR3 DNA sequence: TGTGCCAGCAGCTCACGTCCGGGTGAGCAGTACTTC. Looking up the rest from reference TRBV7-9 and TRBJ2-7 gives the full variable domain: DTGVSQNPRHKITKRGQNVTFRCDPISEHNRLYWYRQTLGQGPEFLTYFQNEAQLEKSRLLSDRFSAERPKGSFSTLEIQRTEQGDSAMYLCASSSRPGEQYFGPGTRLTVT.

This clonotype turned up a few times. This chain connects TRBV5-1 to TRBJ2-7, with D perhaps given as TRBD1 or TRBD2 (5 bases each). The CDR3 has 14 residues. Germline V gene sequence: CDR1 SGHRS, CDR2 YFSETQ. V lost 0 bases and J 3 bases, leaving 10 bases between the germline ends. This CDR3 reads CASSLAGTNYEQYF. CDR3 coding DNA: TGCGCCAGCAGCTTGGCCGGGACCAACTACGAGCAGTACTTC.

The rearrangement links TRBV29-1 to TRBJ2-7, with 10 bases that match TRBD1. J lost 4 bases, V lost 8 bases, and 5 bases had no gene match. The CDR3 is made up of 12 amino acids. CDR1 and CDR2 (germline): SQVTM, ANQGSEA. CDR3 sequence reads: CSTRDRGYEQYF. As DNA, the CDR3 is TGCAGCACCCGGGACAGGGGTTACGAGCAGTACTTC.

J is TRBJ1-2 and V is TRBV12-3 or TRBV12-4, with TRBD1 matching over 12 bases. The trim removed 8 bases at V and 5 bases at J, leaving 9 bases unmatched. The CDR3 is made up of 15 amino acids. DNA for the CDR3: TGTGCCAGCGACGGGACAGGGGGCGCAGGGTATGGCTACACCTTC. Its translation: CASDGTGGAGYGYTF.

This clonotype was recorded many times. The gene calls are TRBV20-1 and TRBJ1-2, with D perhaps TRBD1 (6 bases). The CDR3 length is 17 residues. Trimming took 6 bases from V and 2 from J, leaving 25 bases between them. The germline V gene encodes CDR1 DFQATT and CDR2 SNEGSKA (reference sequence). The CDR3 loop is CSARDRDKGFGNYGYTF. CDR3 nucleotide sequence: TGCAGTGCGAGGGACCGGGACAAAGGCTTCGGAAACTATGGCTACACCTTC.

This clonotype came up many times. This sequence joins TRBV29-1 and TRBJ2-1; 13 bases line up with TRBD2. The CDR3 is 14 amino acids. Germline CDR1 reads SQVTM; CDR2 reads ANQGSEA. V was clipped by 7 bases and J by 3 bases; unmatched bases: 3. This CDR3 reads CSGGLAGHYNEQFF. The CDR3 DNA follows: TGCAGCGGGGGACTAGCGGGACACTACAATGAGCAGTTCTTC.

This clonotype was counted between two and nine times. The rearrangement joins TRBV19 to TRBJ1-2; TRBD1 is a possible D gene (5 bases). The CDR3 covers 12 residues. The V gene lost 8 bases and the J gene lost 7 bases, with 14 bases spanning the gap. From germline, CDR1 is LNHDA and CDR2 SQIVND (reference sequence). CDR3 in DNA: TGTGCCAGTGAGCAGGGAATTTTTGGCTACACCTTC. This codes for CASEQGIFGYTF.

This clonotype was seen only a few times. The chain has TRBV7-8 and TRBJ2-1, with TRBD1 matching over 8 bases. The CDR3 covers 16 residues. CDR1 is SGHVS and CDR2 is FQNEAQ in the germline V gene. J was trimmed by 9 bases and V by 6 bases; bases with no gene match: 16. CDR3 region: CASSSLGRGLAGEQFF. The DNA for the CDR3 is TGTGCCAGCAGTTCCCTTGGCAGGGGGCTCGCGGGTGAGCAGTTCTTC.

This clonotype appeared a few times. This chain connects TRBV12-3 or TRBV12-4 to TRBJ2-1; TRBD2 matches 9 bases. The V segment lost 7 bases and the J segment 7 bases; nucleotides outside the gene matches: 14. The CDR3 loop spans 16 amino acids. The CDR3 region is CASNLRGGGSKNEQFF. CDR3 DNA sequence: TGTGCCAGCAATCTACGCGGGGGGGGCTCCAAGAATGAGCAGTTCTTC.